The 8 T cell receptor beta chains given below trace back to one sample, sequenced in a study of blood T cell repertoires in COVID-19. The table came from immunoSEQ multiplex PCR; TCRdb's copy has only in-frame clones and leaves some out. The table shows around 140,000 clones, with approximately 84% occurring only once. Sequencing used peripheral blood. The receptors derive from a man in his 60s with acute or convalescent COVID-19.

This clone was recorded once. The rearrangement joins TRBV19 to TRBJ1-1, with 10 nucleotides matching TRBD1. J gave up 1 base and V 5 bases, and 7 bases lay outside the gene matches. Germline assignment: CDR1 LNHDA and CDR2 SQIVND (reference sequence). CDR3 length equals 16 residues. The CDR3 reads CASSQRTGGRNTEAFF. CDR3 coding DNA: TGTGCCAGTAGTCAGAGGACAGGGGGGAGGAACACTGAAGCTTTCTTT.

For this clone: Other DNA variants within this sample encode the same CDR3. The rearrangement joins TRBV20-1 to TRBJ2-5, with TRBD2 matching over 8 bases. The CDR3 sequence is 15 residues long. With 3 bases clipped from V and 2 bases from J, the junction kept 8 bases outside the gene matches. Germline assignment: CDR1 DFQATT and CDR2 SNEGSKA (reference sequence). The CDR3 here is CSASLSSGIQETQYF. The DNA of the CDR3 is TGCAGTGCTAGTTTGAGTAGCGGGATTCAAGAGACCCAGTACTTC.

The rearrangement links TRBV6-6 to TRBJ1-5, with 7 positions matching TRBD1. The V segment lost 9 bases and the J segment 4 bases; nucleotides outside the gene matches: 9. The CDR3 spans 14 residues. The germline gives CDR1 MNHNY, CDR2 SVGAGI (reference sequence). The CDR3 is CASTRTGGNQPQHF. The CDR3 DNA follows: TGTGCCAGTACCCGGACAGGAGGGAATCAGCCCCAGCATTTT.

The chain has TRBV19 and TRBJ2-7, with 9 bases fitting TRBD1. J gave up 3 bases and V 1 base, and 4 bases lay outside the gene matches. This CDR3 is built from 15 residues. Per the germline V gene, CDR1 is LNHDA and CDR2 is SQIVND (reference sequence). The CDR3 loop is CASSIAGQGSYEQYF. The CDR3, as DNA: TGTGCCAGTAGTATAGCAGGACAGGGGAGCTACGAGCAGTACTTC.

The chain combines TRBV9 with TRBJ2-5, with D maybe TRBD1 (5 bases). This CDR3 is built from 12 residues. The V end lost 1 base, the J end lost 4 bases, and 5 bases lay between the germline ends. Per the germline V gene, CDR1 is SGDLS and CDR2 is YYNGEE. The CDR3 reads CASSVRGETQYF. The CDR3, as DNA: TGTGCCAGCAGCGTAAGGGGAGAGACCCAGTACTTC.

The chain couples TRBV5-1 to TRBJ1-1, with 7 positions matching TRBD1. The V gene's germline CDR1 is SGHRS and CDR2 YFSETQ. Trimming at V came to 2 bases and at J to 5 bases, leaving 6 bases not matched to a gene. The CDR3 contains 14 residues. The CDR3 DNA follows: TGCGCCAGCAGCTTCCAGGGGGTGCGTACTGAAGCTTTCTTT. It yields the protein CASSFQGVRTEAFF. The full variable domain, its missing parts supplied by reference TRBV5-1 and TRBJ1-1, is KAGVTQTPRYLIKTRGQQVTLSCSPISGHRSVSWYQQTPGQGLQFLFEYFSETQRNKGNFPGRFSGRQFSNSRSEMNVSTLELGDSALYLCASSFQGVRTEAFFGQGTRLTVV.

The chain recombines TRBV27 with TRBJ2-7; 8 nucleotides agree with TRBD2. The CDR3 covers 16 residues. Germline values: CDR1 MNHEY, CDR2 SMNVEV (reference sequence). Unmatched junction bases numbered 8, after V lost 4 bases and J lost 0 bases. CDR3 in amino acids: CASSSPGGGDSYEQYF. The CDR3 nucleotides are TGTGCCAGCAGTTCCCCGGGGGGGGGCGACTCCTACGAGCAGTACTTC.

V usage is TRBV5-1 and J usage is TRBJ2-3, with TRBD1 matching 7 bases. V shed 0 bases and J 1 base; nucleotides not matched to a gene: 2. Looked up from germline, CDR1 is SGHRS and CDR2 is YFSETQ. The CDR3 runs 15 residues. The CDR3 here is CASSLVGGRTDTQYF. As DNA, the CDR3 is TGCGCCAGCAGCTTGGTAGGGGGCCGCACAGATACGCAGTATTTT.